The clone carrying this T cell receptor (beta chain) was observed once. These data come from a study of T cells in Graves' hyperthyroidism and ophthalmopathy. Amplification yielded TCR beta CDR3 regions, with RNA transcripts as the source. A set of HTBI primers served as the primers for a first-round RT-PCR of the TCR CDR3. TCRdb reprocessed the multiplex PCR reads with MiXCR, giving one entry per CDR3 protein. The sample carries almost 600,000 distinct CDR3 sequences, 46% recorded once. Investigators excluded patients with uncontrolled infection, other autoimmune disease, pregnancy or lactation. Each diagnosis drew on symptoms, thyroxine, TRAb, thyroid ultrasound and orbital computed tomography findings. This CDR3 contains 13 residues. Germline CDR1 and CDR2: SGHRS and YFSETQ. The V and J ends lost 0 bases and 6 bases respectively, with 9 bases between them.

The chain combines TRBV5-1 with TRBJ1-2, with a possible D match to TRBD1 (5 bases). Sequencing input: peripheral blood or thyroid tissue (not recorded which). This clonotype originated in a woman younger than 35 with Graves' hyperthyroidism. This chain's CDR3 is CASSLEGTDGYTF. CDR3 nucleotides: TGCGCCAGCAGCTTGGAGGGGACGGATGGCTACACCTTC.